One and the same sample provided the 6 T cell receptor beta chains below, sequenced in a study of spatial heterogeneity in lung cancer (dated by TCRdb to between 2018 and 2021). Paper-wide results and their limitations: The number of expanded intratumoral alpha and beta TCRs correlated with the tumor nonsynonymous mutation count.

Sample time point, as interpreted from the label and publication: sample taken at primary tumor resection. These receptors have no identified antigens. The library came from 5' RACE. Sequencing relied on a NextSeq 500. TCRdb cleaned the public reads at Q25 with fastp, built clones with MiXCR and kept in-frame beta chains. Rows with a matching CDR3 protein are joined into one entry that keeps the most common DNA and genes. Across this sample there are about 16,000 distinct CDR3 sequences, with around 5% seen only once. The top ten hold about a tenth of the sample. Sequenced material: lung tumor tissue, taken at surgery. These TCRs come from a female donor with early-stage non-small cell lung cancer.

There are many counts of this clonotype. The V and J genes are TRBV27 and TRBJ2-1; the D is unclear. The CDR3 is 12 residues long. Trimming shortened V by 3 bases and J by 6 bases, and 6 bases separated the two germline ends. The germline V gene encodes CDR1 MNHEY and CDR2 SMNVEV (reference sequence). CDR3 DNA sequence: TGTGCCAGCAGTTTCATCGGCAATGAGCAGTTCTTC. Protein: CASSFIGNEQFF.

In its sample, this clonotype was seen many times. This chain uses TRBV6-6 with TRBJ2-7; D is uncertain. Germline-derived CDR1 and CDR2 are MNHNY and SVGAGI (reference sequence). This CDR3 region has 14 residues. V shed 2 bases and J shed 0 bases, with 8 bases lying between them. The CDR3 loop reads CASSYDPSSYEQYF. The DNA for the CDR3 is TGTGCCAGCAGTTACGATCCGAGCTCCTACGAGCAGTACTTC.

This clonotype was seen ten or more times. The V and J genes are TRBV7-9 and TRBJ2-5, with TRBD1 matching over 9 bases. J lost 5 bases, V lost 5 bases, and 9 bases had no gene match. The CDR3 contains 15 residues. Germline loops: CDR1 SEHNR, CDR2 FQNEAQ (reference sequence). The DNA of the CDR3 is TGTGCCAGCAGCAAGCCGGGACAGGGTCTTGAGACCCAGTACTTC. Protein: CASSKPGQGLETQYF.

The chain links TRBV27 to TRBJ2-2, with no clear D. Trimming took off 6 bases at V and 5 bases at J, with 13 bases between the two ends. The CDR3 is 14 residues long. The V gene's germline CDR1 is MNHEY and CDR2 SMNVEV (reference sequence). CDR3: CASSSRTTTGELFF. Written as DNA, the CDR3 is TGTGCCAGCAGCTCCAGGACCACTACCGGGGAGCTGTTTTTT.

The chain links TRBV7-2 to TRBJ2-7; the match to TRBD2 covers 7 bases. CDR1 is SGHTA and CDR2 is FQGNSA in the germline V gene. The CDR3 runs 14 residues. V shed 3 bases, J shed 2 bases, and the junction held 4 bases outside the gene matches. The DNA of the CDR3 is TGTGCCAGCAGCTTTGGCGGGAGACCCTACGAGCAGTACTTC. Residues: CASSFGGRPYEQYF.

This clonotype was recorded at least ten times. V and J are TRBV5-1 and TRBJ2-2; 7 positions match TRBD2. CDR3 length equals 17 residues. V trimming: 0 bases; J trimming: 4 bases; junction bases outside the gene matches: 9. Germline loops: CDR1 SGHRS, CDR2 YFSETQ. This chain's CDR3 is CASSLESGGSGTGELFF. The CDR3 coding sequence is TGCGCCAGCAGCTTGGAATCGGGCGGGAGTGGCACCGGGGAGCTGTTTTTT.